The TCR beta chain under discussion was sequenced for a study of blood T cell repertoires in COVID-19. Study summary: COVID-19 samples from acute and convalescent phases originated in the United States, Italy and Spain. T cells, B-cell-depleted T cells, or PBMCs provided the cDNA or gDNA that served as material.

Authors' processing steps: Nucleated cell number was recorded as an estimate derived from reference gene primer amplification. The repertoire was sequenced with immunoSEQ multiplex PCR; TCRdb's copy has only in-frame clones and lacks some. V, J and clone size are those of that table, while D and trimming were read from the DNA. The repertoire holds 290,000 or so clones, around 87% seen once, with approximately 2.4% in the top ten. CDR1 is SQVTM and CDR2 is ANQGSEA in the germline V gene. J gave up 4 bases and V 7 bases, and 13 bases lay outside the gene matches. The CDR3 runs 15 residues. The sequence derives from a man aged 18 to 29 with active or convalescent COVID-19. The sample was peripheral blood. The V call is TRBV29-1, the J call TRBJ2-3; 8 bases agree with TRBD1. The CDR3: CSAPTGESSPDTQYF. The DNA for the CDR3 is TGCAGCGCTCCGACAGGGGAGTCCTCCCCAGATACGCAGTATTTT.